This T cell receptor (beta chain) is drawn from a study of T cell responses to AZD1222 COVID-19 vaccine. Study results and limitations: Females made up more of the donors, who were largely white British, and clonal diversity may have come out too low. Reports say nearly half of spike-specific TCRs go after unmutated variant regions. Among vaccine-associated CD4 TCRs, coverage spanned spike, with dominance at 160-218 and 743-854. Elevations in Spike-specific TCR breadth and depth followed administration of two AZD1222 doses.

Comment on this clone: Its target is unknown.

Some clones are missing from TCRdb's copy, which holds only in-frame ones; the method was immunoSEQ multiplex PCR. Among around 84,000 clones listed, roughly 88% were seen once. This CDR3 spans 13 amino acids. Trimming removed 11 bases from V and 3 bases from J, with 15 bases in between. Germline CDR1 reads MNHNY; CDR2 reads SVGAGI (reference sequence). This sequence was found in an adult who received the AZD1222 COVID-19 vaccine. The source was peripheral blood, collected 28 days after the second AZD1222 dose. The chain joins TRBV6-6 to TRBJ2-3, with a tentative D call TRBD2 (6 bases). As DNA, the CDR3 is TGTGCCGGAGGGCGGGGTGGTACAGATACGCAGTATTTT. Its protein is CAGGRGGTDTQYF.